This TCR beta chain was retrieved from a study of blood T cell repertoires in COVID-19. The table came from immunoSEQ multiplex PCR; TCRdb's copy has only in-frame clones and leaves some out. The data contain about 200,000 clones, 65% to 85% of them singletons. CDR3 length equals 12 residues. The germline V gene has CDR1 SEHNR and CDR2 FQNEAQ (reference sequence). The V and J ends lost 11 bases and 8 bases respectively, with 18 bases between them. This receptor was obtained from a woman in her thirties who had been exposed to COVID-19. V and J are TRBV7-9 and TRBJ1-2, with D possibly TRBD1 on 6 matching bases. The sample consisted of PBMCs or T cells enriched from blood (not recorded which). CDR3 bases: TGTGCCGCCCGGGCGGGGGCGAGGGGCTACACCTTC. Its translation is CAARAGARGYTF.